The 13 T cell receptor beta chains below all came from one sample that was sequenced in a study of blood T cell repertoires in COVID-19. The repertoire was sequenced with immunoSEQ multiplex PCR; TCRdb's copy has only in-frame clones and lacks some. The sample shows 650,000 to 800,000 clones, 90% of them seen only once. The sequencing input was peripheral blood. These receptors came from a woman under 30 with acute or convalescent COVID-19.

The J gene is TRBJ1-1, the V gene TRBV13; 10 nucleotides align to TRBD1. From germline, CDR1 is PRHDT and CDR2 FYEKMQ (reference sequence). V lost 5 bases and J lost 10; bases outside the gene matches: 10. The CDR3 is 14 amino acids. The CDR3 DNA reads as TGTGCCAGCAGCACGGAGGACAGGGGGGGGTCAGCTTTCTTT. It translates to CASSTEDRGGSAFF.

The chain links TRBV4-1 to TRBJ2-3; possibly TRBD1 for D (5 bases). CDR3 length equals 17 residues. V was pared by 2 bases and J by 4 bases, with 19 bases between. Germline loops: CDR1 MGHRA, CDR2 YSYEKL. The CDR3: CASSQTYRRMNADTQYF. The CDR3 DNA reads TGCGCCAGCAGCCAAACATACAGGAGAATGAACGCAGATACGCAGTATTTT.

Details on this clone: Other nucleotide sequences in the sample specify the same CDR3. J is TRBJ1-5 and V is TRBV19, with a possible D match to TRBD1 (6 bases). The CDR3 is 15 amino acids. CDR1 is LNHDA and CDR2 is SQIVND in the germline V gene (reference sequence). With 5 bases removed from V and 0 bases from J, the gap between germline ends came to 11 bases. The CDR3 DNA reads TGTGCCAGTAGTGGTACAGGGTATAGCAATCAGCCCCAGCATTTT. As protein: CASSGTGYSNQPQHF.

The gene calls are TRBV30 and TRBJ2-3; D is possibly TRBD2 (5 bases). V lost 8 bases and J lost 7, with 13 bases in between. The CDR3 spans 11 residues. CDR1 GTSNPN and CDR2 SVGIG come from the germline V gene (reference sequence). The CDR3 region is CAGPAGNTQYF. CDR3 bases: TGTGCCGGCCCTGCCGGGAATACGCAGTATTTT.

The rearrangement joins TRBV19 to TRBJ1-1, with D hard to call. Per germline, CDR1 LNHDA and CDR2 SQIVND (reference sequence). The V end lost 8 bases, the J end lost 1 base, and 8 bases lay between the germline ends. The CDR3 runs to 12 residues. CDR3 nucleotides: TGTGCCAGTTGGTCGGGGAACACTGAAGCTTTCTTT. Its protein is CASWSGNTEAFF.

The chain recombines TRBV5-1 with TRBJ2-2; possibly TRBD1 for D (6 bases). V lost 5 bases and J 8 bases, leaving 10 bases between the germline ends. Germline CDR1 reads SGHRS; CDR2 reads YFSETQ. The CDR3 runs to 12 residues. The CDR3 sequence is CASSTQGGELFF. The CDR3 DNA sequence: TGCGCCAGCAGTACCCAGGGGGGGGAGCTGTTTTTT.

This clone was seen a few times. This chain joins TRBV6-5 and TRBJ1-6; TRBD1 aligns across 8 bases. The V gene's germline CDR1 is MNHEY and CDR2 SVGAGI. There are 14 residues in the CDR3. Trimming cost V 6 bases and J 7 bases; bases outside gene matches: 5. This CDR3 reads CASRQGADNSPLHF. The CDR3 DNA is TGTGCCAGCAGGCAGGGGGCAGACAATTCACCCCTCCACTTT.

CDR3 sequence (DNA): TGCGCCAGCAGCCAAGATCGAGGTAGCGAGCAGTACTTC. Its translation is CASSQDRGSEQYF. V gene TRBV4-3 combines with J gene TRBJ2-7; no clear D. Germline V gives CDR1 LGHNA, CDR2 YSLEER. V was shortened by 0 bases and J by 6 bases, with 9 bases between the two germline ends. The CDR3 runs 13 residues.

The V gene is TRBV9, the J gene TRBJ1-1, with 8 bases aligning to TRBD1. The CDR3 runs 16 residues. Germline V gene data show CDR1 as SGDLS and CDR2 as YYNGEE. The ends lost 0 bases at V and 1 base at J; junction bases unmatched: 5. The DNA of the CDR3 is TGTGCCAGCAGCGTAGGTACAGGGGGACCGAACACTGAAGCTTTCTTT. This sequence encodes CASSVGTGGPNTEAFF. The whole variable domain, remainder taken from reference TRBV9 and TRBJ1-1, is DSGVTQTPKHLITATGQRVTLRCSPRSGDLSVYWYQQSLDQGLQFLIQYYNGEERAKGNILERFSAQQFPDLHSELNLSSLELGDSALYFCASSVGTGGPNTEAFFGQGTRLTVV.

The chain employs TRBV5-8 and TRBJ1-1, with no clear D. This CDR3 contains 14 residues. Germline V gene lookup returns CDR1 SGHTS and CDR2 YDEGEE. Trimming stripped 2 bases from V and 0 bases from J, with 8 bases between. Here the CDR3 reads CASSFEVMNTEAFF. The CDR3 DNA sequence: TGTGCCAGCAGCTTCGAGGTCATGAACACTGAAGCTTTCTTT. Using reference TRBV5-8 and TRBJ1-1 for the parts outside the CDR3, the full variable domain is EAGVTQSPTHLIKTRGQQATLRCSPISGHTSVYWYQQALGLGLQFLLWYDEGEERNRGNFPPRFSGRQFPNYSSELNVNALELEDSALYLCASSFEVMNTEAFFGQGTRLTVV.

This chain joins TRBV28 and TRBJ1-2; D might be TRBD1 (5 bases). This CDR3 has 14 amino acids. Germline V lookup: CDR1 MDHEN, CDR2 SYDVKM. Trimming stripped 6 bases from V and 8 bases from J, with 19 bases between. CDR3 sequence reads: CASSYFQGGGGYTF. The DNA of the CDR3 is TGTGCCAGCAGCTACTTCCAGGGAGGAGGGGGCTACACCTTC.

This rearrangement joins TRBV5-6 to TRBJ1-2, with TRBD1 as a possible D gene (6 bases). This CDR3 spans 17 amino acids. Trimming took off 0 bases at V and 4 bases at J, with 19 bases between the two ends. Germline values: CDR1 SGHDT, CDR2 YYEEEE. The CDR3 DNA sequence: TGTGCCAGCAGCTTGGTTGGACAGTACCTTAATGCCTATGGCTACACCTTC. Protein product: CASSLVGQYLNAYGYTF.

CDR3 DNA: TGTGCCACCAGTGTAGGGGCACAAACGGGCCGATCTGGGGCCAACGTCCTGACTTTC. The encoded protein is CATSVGAQTGRSGANVLTF. This chain connects TRBV24-1 to TRBJ2-6; weak D call: TRBD1 (5 bases). V lost 5 bases and J lost 1, with 20 bases in between. The CDR3 contains 19 residues. Per the germline V gene, CDR1 is KGHDR and CDR2 is SFDVKD.